The clone carrying this T cell receptor (beta chain) was found a few times. Its antigen is as yet unknown. The data stem from a study of T-cell memory formation after mild COVID-19. This CDR3 has 14 amino acids. Trimming cost V 9 bases and J 2 bases; bases outside gene matches: 10. The germline V gene encodes CDR1 LNHDA and CDR2 SQIVND (reference sequence). Notes on the study in general: SARS-CoV-2 specificity of second-wave clones peaking day 37 was unconfirmed. Contracting clones, day 15 to 85, had balanced CD4/CD8, and later expanders favored CD4+.

TCRdb itself ran the 5' RACE reads through MiXCR, one entry per CDR3 protein. The sample includes fewer than 700,000 distinct CDR3 sequences, roughly 22% of them seen just once. This TCR was sampled from an adult woman who had mild COVID-19 (a few samples of this study predate the infection). Cell type and time point are not known. The specimen sequenced was PBMCs or a T cell subset sorted from them (not recorded which). The V call is TRBV19, the J call TRBJ2-7, with 7 bases that match TRBD1. The DNA of the CDR3 is TGTGCCAGCTCATCCGGACAGGCTACCTACGAGCAGTACTTC. Translated, it gives CASSSGQATYEQYF.